Described below is a single T cell receptor (beta chain) sequence and its context. This may be a read error: a much more frequent sequence differs by one nucleotide. Arm-PCR of CDR3 regions with iRepertoire HTBI primers generated TCR beta libraries. TCRdb independently ran MiXCR on the multiplex PCR reads; one entry per CDR3 protein. This sample has approximately 440,000 distinct CDR3 sequences, with 16% found just once. Germline CDR1 is KGHSH and CDR2 is LQKENI. This CDR3 contains 13 residues. These data are taken from a study of regulatory T cells in long-lasting Graves disease. Time point described: newly diagnosed GD, antithyroid drugs for less than 3 months. After RNA was extracted from PBMCs, the TCR library was made from it. The same sample was also studied in work on T cells in Graves' hyperthyroidism and ophthalmopathy.

The V call is TRBV18, the J call TRBJ2-5; D is undetermined. The sample in question was peripheral blood mononuclear cells (PBMCs), obtained at new diagnosis, from a patient treated with antithyroid drugs. The sequence derives from a man aged 35 to 55 with Graves disease. The CDR3 loop reads CASSTVNQETLYF. In DNA, the CDR3 is TGTGCCAGCTCAACGGTGAATCAAGAGACCCTGTACTTC.